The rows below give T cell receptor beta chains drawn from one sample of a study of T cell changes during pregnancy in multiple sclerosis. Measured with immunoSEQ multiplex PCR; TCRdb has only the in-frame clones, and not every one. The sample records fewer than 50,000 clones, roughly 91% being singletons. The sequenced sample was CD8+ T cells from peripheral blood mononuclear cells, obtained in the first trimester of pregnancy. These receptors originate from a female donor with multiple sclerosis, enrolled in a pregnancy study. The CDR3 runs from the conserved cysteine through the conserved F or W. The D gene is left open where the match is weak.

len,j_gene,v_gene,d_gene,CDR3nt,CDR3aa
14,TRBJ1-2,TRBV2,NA,TGTGCCAGCAGGGAAGCTAAAGGCGGCTATGGCTACACCTTC,CASREAKGGYGYTF
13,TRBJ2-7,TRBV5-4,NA,TGTGCCAGCAGCTTCGACAGCTTCTACGAGCAGTACTTC,CASSFDSFYEQYF
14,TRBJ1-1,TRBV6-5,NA,TGTGCCAGCACCCTTCGACTCGGGAACACTGAAGCTTTCTTT,CASTLRLGNTEAFF
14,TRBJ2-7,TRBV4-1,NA,TGCGCCAGCAGCCAAGAATTCAGGACCTACGAGCAGTACTTC,CASSQEFRTYEQYF
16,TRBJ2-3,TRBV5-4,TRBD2,TGTGCCAGCAGCTTGGGGTCGCGGGAGGGCCAGATTACGCAGTATTTT,CASSLGSREGQITQYF
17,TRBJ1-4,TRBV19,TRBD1,TGTGCCAGTAGTACGGTACAGGGGCCTGCAACTAATGAAAAACTGTTTTTT,CASSTVQGPATNEKLFF
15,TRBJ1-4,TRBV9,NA,TGTGCCAGCAGCGTAGGTGCGGCTTCTAATGAAAAACTGTTTTTT,CASSVGAASNEKLFF
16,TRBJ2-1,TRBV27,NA,TGTGCCAGCAGTTTATCGGACGGGGGTGTGGACGATGAGCAGTTCTTC,CASSLSDGGVDDEQFF
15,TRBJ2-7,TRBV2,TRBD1,TGTGCCAGCAGTGGCTTCGGGACAGGGGACTACGAGCAGTACTTC,CASSGFGTGDYEQYF
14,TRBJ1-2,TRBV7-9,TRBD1,TGTGCCAGCAGCCCCCGGGACAGGGGGCATGGCTACACCTTC,CASSPRDRGHGYTF